Each of the 25 T cell receptor beta chains below was sequenced from the same sample in a study of blood T cell repertoires in COVID-19. The repertoire was sequenced with immunoSEQ multiplex PCR; TCRdb's copy has only in-frame clones and lacks some. The sample consists of approximately 100,000 clones, around 90% of them appearing once. Source material: peripheral blood. The receptors derive from a middle-aged man with acute or convalescent COVID-19.

The V call is TRBV24-1, the J call TRBJ2-5; 9 bases line up with TRBD2. Trimming cost V 4 bases and J 1 base; bases outside gene matches: 9. This CDR3 is 17 amino acids long. The germline CDR1 and CDR2 sequences are KGHDR and SFDVKD. The CDR3, as DNA: TGTGCCACCAGTGACCGGCTGCTAGCGGGGACCCAAGAGACCCAGTACTTC. This codes for CATSDRLLAGTQETQYF.

The CDR3 nucleotides read TGTGCCAGCTCACCCAGGACAGGATCGGCTACCACAGATACGCAGTATTTT. As protein: CASSPRTGSATTDTQYF. This chain joins TRBV18 and TRBJ2-3; 7 bases map to TRBD1. V shed 3 bases, J shed 2 bases, and the junction held 11 bases outside the gene matches. From germline, CDR1 is KGHSH and CDR2 LQKENI. This CDR3 has 17 residues.

This chain connects TRBV28 to TRBJ2-5; 7 bases map to TRBD1. J gave up 1 base and V 8 bases, and 7 bases lay outside the gene matches. The CDR3 is made up of 14 amino acids. Germline V lookup: CDR1 MDHEN, CDR2 SYDVKM. CDR3 bases: TGTGCCAGCCACGAGGGGACAGTCCAAGAGACCCAGTACTTC. It specifies CASHEGTVQETQYF.

This clone has only one observation. V is TRBV7-2 and J is TRBJ2-2; no clear D gene. The CDR3 is made up of 12 amino acids. Germline-derived CDR1 and CDR2 are SGHTA and FQGNSA. V was clipped by 11 bases and J by 4 bases, with 11 bases between them. CDR3 DNA sequence: TGTGCCTCGAGAGAGAGCACCGGGGAGCTGTTTTTT. This encodes CASRESTGELFF.

The CDR3 here is CASSPTQGVGYTF. The CDR3 DNA sequence: TGTGCCAGCAGCCCGACGCAGGGGGTAGGCTACACCTTC. This chain joins TRBV7-9 and TRBJ1-2, with TRBD1 identical over 7 bases. Losses at the gene ends were 5 bases for V and 8 bases for J; bases not matched to a gene: 8. The CDR3 is made up of 13 amino acids. Germline V lookup: CDR1 SEHNR, CDR2 FQNEAQ (reference sequence).

This chain connects TRBV6-5 to TRBJ1-2; the match to TRBD1 covers 8 bases. CDR3 length equals 15 residues. Trimming removed 2 bases from V and 7 bases from J; junction bases left unmatched: 9. Germline CDR1 reads MNHEY; CDR2 reads SVGAGI. CDR3 residues: CASSYAGRTGTGYTF. DNA for the CDR3: TGTGCCAGCAGTTACGCCGGAAGGACAGGGACTGGCTACACCTTC.

This chain joins TRBV19 and TRBJ1-5; 12 positions agree with TRBD1. The length of the CDR3 is 16 residues. Germline trimming cut 5 bases from V and 4 bases from J; bases unmatched to any gene: 6. In germline, CDR1 is LNHDA, CDR2 SQIVND (reference sequence). The CDR3 DNA sequence: TGTGCCAGTAGTCCCGGGACAGGGGGCCGGAATCAGCCCCAGCATTTT. Translation: CASSPGTGGRNQPQHF.

The rearrangement uses TRBV12-3 or TRBV12-4 and TRBJ2-3; D not certain. The CDR3 has 13 amino acids. Between the trimmed V and J ends, which lost 6 bases and 1 base, there was a span of 8 bases. DNA for the CDR3: TGTGCCAGCAGGGTTGGGCGCACAGATACGCAGTATTTT. Protein sequence: CASRVGRTDTQYF.

The chain has TRBV6-2 or TRBV6-3 and TRBJ2-7, with unresolved D. V lost 2 bases, J lost 2 bases, and 4 bases lay in between. The CDR3 consists of 12 residues. CDR1 and CDR2 (germline): MNHEY, SVGEGT. This CDR3 is CASSYVAYEQYF. The CDR3 coding sequence is TGTGCCAGCAGTTACGTAGCCTACGAGCAGTACTTC.

The V gene is TRBV7-2, the J gene TRBJ1-3; possibly TRBD1 for D (5 bases). The V gene lost 2 bases and the J gene lost 0 bases, with 11 bases spanning the gap. This CDR3 contains 16 residues. Germline CDR1 is SGHTA and CDR2 is FQGNSA. The CDR3 nucleotides read TGTGCCAGCAGCTTAACACGACAGAGCTCTGGAAACACCATATATTTT. Amino acid sequence: CASSLTRQSSGNTIYF.

This sequence joins TRBV6-1 and TRBJ2-7; D remains unclear. The V gene's germline CDR1 is MNHNS and CDR2 SASEGT. The CDR3 has 17 amino acids. Trimming pared 0 bases from V and 2 bases from J, leaving 17 bases between. The CDR3 region is CASSEASVRNYPYEQYF. CDR3 in DNA: TGTGCCAGCAGTGAAGCGTCGGTCCGTAACTACCCCTACGAGCAGTACTTC.

This sequence joins TRBV7-6 and TRBJ2-1, with 8 bases aligning to TRBD2. CDR3 length: 15 amino acids. CDR1 SGHVS and CDR2 FNYEAQ come from the germline V gene. Trimming took 7 bases from V and 5 from J; bases not matched to a gene: 10. The DNA for the CDR3 is TGTGCCAGCAACGGCGGGACTAGGTTAAACAATGAGCAGTTCTTC. Translated, it gives CASNGGTRLNNEQFF.

The chain carries TRBV2 and TRBJ1-5, with D possibly being TRBD1 (6 bases). The CDR3 sequence is 15 residues long. Germline assignment: CDR1 SNHLY and CDR2 FYNNEI. V was clipped by 6 bases and J by 0 bases, with 12 bases between them. The CDR3 DNA sequence: TGTGCCAGCAGCAAGGACAGAAATAGCAATCAGCCCCAGCATTTT. Amino acid sequence: CASSKDRNSNQPQHF.

J is TRBJ2-1 and V is TRBV29-1, with D perhaps matching TRBD1 (6 bases). The ends were cut back, 4 bases at V and 8 bases at J, with 21 bases in the middle. The CDR3 covers 15 residues. Germline CDR1 reads SQVTM; CDR2 reads ANQGSEA. The CDR3 is CSVGSPRGRTYEQFF. For the CDR3, the DNA is TGCAGCGTTGGAAGTCCCAGGGGACGGACTTATGAGCAGTTCTTC.

Only one count was recorded for this clone. This chain connects TRBV7-3 to TRBJ2-3; TRBD2 matches 13 bases. Germline lookup yields CDR1 SGHTA and CDR2 FQGTGA. V was pared by 4 bases and J by 1 base, with 8 bases of the junction left unmatched. The CDR3 has 18 residues. This CDR3 reads CASSSRGLAGFGTDTQYF. In DNA form, the CDR3 reads TGTGCCAGCAGCTCAAGGGGACTAGCGGGGTTTGGCACAGATACGCAGTATTTT.

This sequence joins TRBV9 and TRBJ2-7, with 7 bases aligning to TRBD2. The length of the CDR3 is 15 residues. Germline CDR1 reads SGDLS; CDR2 reads YYNGEE. Trimming took 0 bases from V and 0 from J; bases not matched to a gene: 3. CDR3 sequence reads: CASSVEAGDSYEQYF. Here the CDR3 DNA reads TGTGCCAGCAGCGTAGAGGCGGGAGACTCCTACGAGCAGTACTTC. The variable domain in full, completed from reference TRBV9 and TRBJ2-7, reads DSGVTQTPKHLITATGQRVTLRCSPRSGDLSVYWYQQSLDQGLQFLIQYYNGEERAKGNILERFSAQQFPDLHSELNLSSLELGDSALYFCASSVEAGDSYEQYFGPGTRLTVT.

The chain uses TRBV5-1 and TRBJ1-1; D not resolved. V shed 2 bases and J shed 4 bases, with 9 bases lying between them. The length of the CDR3 is 13 residues. In germline, CDR1 is SGHRS, CDR2 YFSETQ. The CDR3 sequence: CASSLMGSTEAFF. The CDR3 nucleotides read TGCGCCAGCAGCTTAATGGGGAGCACTGAAGCTTTCTTT.

The V call is TRBV2, the J call TRBJ1-2; a weak D match, TRBD1 (6 bases). The CDR3 runs 13 residues. CDR1 and CDR2 from the germline V gene are SNHLY and FYNNEI. Deletions cut 4 bases from V and 8 bases from J, with 14 bases between. The CDR3 loop is CASSGLRDKGYTF. CDR3 nucleotide sequence: TGTGCCAGCAGTGGCTTAAGGGACAAGGGCTACACCTTC.

This clone was found once. The chain is built from TRBV28 and TRBJ1-1; D not resolved. Per germline, CDR1 MDHEN and CDR2 SYDVKM. CDR3 length: 14 amino acids. V was cut by 0 bases and J by 1 base, with 6 bases left in between. The CDR3 loop is CASSLWKANTEAFF. CDR3 coding DNA: TGTGCCAGCAGTTTATGGAAAGCGAACACTGAAGCTTTCTTT.

This rearrangement joins TRBV19 to TRBJ1-6; tentatively, D is TRBD1 (5 bases). V lost 6 bases, J lost 9 bases, and 15 bases lay in between. This CDR3 comprises 14 residues. Germline-derived CDR1 and CDR2 are LNHDA and SQIVND (reference sequence). The DNA of the CDR3 is TGTGCCAGTAGCATGGGGCTGCCAATTTCACCCCTCCACTTT. This sequence encodes CASSMGLPISPLHF.

The chain joins TRBV18 to TRBJ1-6; a possible D gene is TRBD1 (5 bases). The CDR3 contains 13 residues. Trimming took 2 bases from V and 8 from J, leaving 7 bases between them. Germline CDR1 is KGHSH and CDR2 is LQKENI. DNA of the CDR3: TGTGCCAGCTCACCAGGACAAGATTCACCCCTCCACTTT. Protein product: CASSPGQDSPLHF.

This clone was detected once. The V call is TRBV4-1, the J call TRBJ1-3, with 8 positions matching TRBD1. Germline-derived CDR1 and CDR2 are MGHRA and YSYEKL. The CDR3 has 16 amino acids. V lost 4 bases and J lost 0; bases outside the gene matches: 5. CDR3 bases: TGCGCCAGCAGCCGACTGGACAGGGTCTCTGGAAACACCATATATTTT. Translating it yields CASSRLDRVSGNTIYF.

This CDR3 reads CASSEDRSYEKLFF. The CDR3 DNA follows: TGTGCCAGTAGTGAGGACAGGTCTTATGAAAAACTGTTTTTT. The chain is built from TRBV19 and TRBJ1-4, with 7 bases matching TRBD1. Germline values: CDR1 LNHDA, CDR2 SQIVND (reference sequence). Losses at the gene ends were 5 bases for V and 6 bases for J; bases not matched to a gene: 6. CDR3 length: 14 amino acids.

This sequence joins TRBV7-3 and TRBJ2-1; 8 nucleotides match TRBD2. Looked up from germline, CDR1 is SGHTA and CDR2 is FQGTGA. The CDR3 spans 15 residues. J lost 4 bases, V lost 4 bases, and 6 bases had no gene match. The CDR3: CASSSGGAIYNEQFF. The CDR3 bases are TGTGCCAGCAGCTCCGGGGGGGCCATATACAATGAGCAGTTCTTC.

The chain carries TRBV2 and TRBJ1-2, with D unclear. V lost 7 bases, J lost 0 bases, and 9 bases lay in between. The CDR3 extends over 13 amino acids. CDR1 SNHLY and CDR2 FYNNEI come from the germline V gene. The CDR3 sequence is CASKPGANYGYTF. The CDR3 region has the DNA TGTGCCAGCAAACCGGGAGCTAACTATGGCTACACCTTC.